This T cell receptor (beta chain) comes out of a study of CD8 T cells in acute hepatitis C reinfection. Overall study: CD8+ T cells recognizing the HCV NS3-1073 epitope were profiled acutely and after viral clearance. Study conclusions and caveats: Diversity was high, without significant differences between resolver and chronic groups. Preferential TRBV04 and TRBV06 usage appeared in all groups and was not explained by the naive pool.

A remark on this clone: As yet, its antigen is unknown. Since no conserved phenylalanine or tryptophan closes the CDR3, a read error is the likely cause.

Germline assignment: CDR1 MNHNY and CDR2 SVGAGI (reference sequence). The CDR3 loop spans 15 amino acids. V was trimmed by 2 bases and J by 0 bases, leaving 10 bases between them. Repertoires were generated with immunoSEQ multiplex PCR, while TCRdb's copy carries only in-frame clones and drops some. Of over 30,000 clones in the sample, over 75% were seen once. Time point of the sample: naive CD8 control sorted from an acute-time-point sample. Dead cells were excluded, and live cells stained for CD3, CD8 and CD45RO. Source material: naive CD8+ T cells from PBMCs. The gene calls are TRBV6-6 and TRBJ1-2, with D maybe TRBD1 (5 bases). The sequence was obtained from a woman aged 18 to 35 who spontaneously cleared hepatitis C infection. The CDR3 DNA follows: TGTGCCAGCAGTTACCCCGGGGGTTCTAACTATGGCTACACCCTC. The encoded protein is CASSYPGGSNYGYTL.